What follows are 13 T cell receptor beta chains derived from one specimen sequenced in a study of cytomegalovirus exposure and HLA in healthy donors. PCR primers comprised 60 Vbeta and 13 Jbeta primers. This table comes from immunoSEQ multiplex PCR, and its TCRdb copy is limited to in-frame clones, with some not included. This sample contains some 130,000 clones. The source material was PBMCs. The receptors originated from a woman aged 40 to 49 in good health and CMV-seronegative.

The CDR3 here is CASSIPGQFGEAFF. Here the CDR3 DNA reads TGTGCCAGCAGTATACCAGGGCAATTTGGTGAAGCTTTCTTT. The V and J genes are TRBV6-5 and TRBJ1-1; tentative D call: TRBD1 (5 bases). This CDR3 is built from 14 residues. Germline V gene data show CDR1 as MNHEY and CDR2 as SVGAGI. With 5 bases removed from V and 7 bases from J, the gap between germline ends came to 17 bases.

This sequence joins TRBV5-1 and TRBJ1-2; D might be TRBD1 (6 bases). The CDR3 has 13 residues. Germline V gene data show CDR1 as SGHRS and CDR2 as YFSETQ. V lost 0 bases, J lost 7 bases, and 10 bases lay in between. The CDR3 loop reads CASSLETGRGYTF. DNA of the CDR3: TGCGCCAGCAGCTTGGAAACAGGGCGTGGCTACACCTTC.

The rearrangement joins TRBV5-1 to TRBJ1-1; maybe TRBD1 (6 bases). Germline V gene sequence: CDR1 SGHRS, CDR2 YFSETQ. The V gene lost 4 bases and the J gene lost 7 bases, with 17 bases spanning the gap. This CDR3 comprises 14 residues. In DNA, the CDR3 is TGCGCCAGCAGCCCCGGGACATCGGGCATTGAAGCTTTCTTT. Protein sequence: CASSPGTSGIEAFF.

The CDR3 DNA is TGTGCCAGTAACAGGGACAGGGGGCTTAAAGGGAATTCACCCCTCCACTTT. Residues: CASNRDRGLKGNSPLHF. The chain joins TRBV19 to TRBJ1-6; 12 positions match TRBD1. With V trimmed by 7 bases and J by 7 bases, 11 bases remained unmatched. This CDR3 spans 17 amino acids. Germline V gene sequence: CDR1 LNHDA, CDR2 SQIVND (reference sequence). Filled out from reference TRBV19 and TRBJ1-6, the complete variable domain reads DGGITQSPKYLFRKEGQNVTLSCEQNLNHDAMYWYRQDPGQGLRLIYYSQIVNDFQKGDIAEGYSVSREKKESFPLTVTSAQKNPTAFYLCASNRDRGLKGNSPLHFGNGTRLTVT.

The chain carries TRBV28 and TRBJ1-1; 9 nucleotides match TRBD1. The germline CDR1 and CDR2 sequences are MDHEN and SYDVKM. The CDR3 is 15 amino acids. V gave up 6 bases and J gave up 0 bases; unmatched junction bases: 5. The chain's CDR3 is CASRTGGGMNTEAFF. The CDR3 region has the DNA TGTGCCAGCAGGACAGGGGGAGGAATGAACACTGAAGCTTTCTTT. The full variable domain, in which reference TRBV28 and TRBJ1-1 provide the parts outside the CDR3, is DVKVTQSSRYLVKRTGEKVFLECVQDMDHENMFWYRQDPGLGLRLIYFSYDVKMKEKGDIPEGYSVSREKKERFSLILESASTNQTSMYLCASRTGGGMNTEAFFGQGTRLTVV.

The chain employs TRBV6-5 and TRBJ2-3; 8 nucleotides match TRBD2. Trimming took 5 bases from V and 2 from J; bases not matched to a gene: 6. Germline CDR1 MNHEY, CDR2 SVGAGI. This CDR3 comprises 15 residues. This CDR3 is CASSKVAGITDTQYF. The CDR3 nucleotides read TGTGCCAGCAGTAAGGTAGCGGGGATCACAGATACGCAGTATTTT.

This rearrangement joins TRBV5-1 to TRBJ2-4, with TRBD1 identical over 7 bases. V dropped 2 bases and J dropped 3; count of bases not matched to a gene: 8. Germline V lookup: CDR1 SGHRS, CDR2 YFSETQ. CDR3 size: 16 residues. The CDR3 coding sequence is TGCGCCAGCAGCTTCCGACAGGGATGGGACAAAAACATTCAGTACTTC. This codes for CASSFRQGWDKNIQYF. Looking up the rest from reference TRBV5-1 and TRBJ2-4 gives the full variable domain: KAGVTQTPRYLIKTRGQQVTLSCSPISGHRSVSWYQQTPGQGLQFLFEYFSETQRNKGNFPGRFSGRQFSNSRSEMNVSTLELGDSALYLCASSFRQGWDKNIQYFGAGTRLSVL.

This chain joins TRBV27 and TRBJ1-5, with D possibly TRBD1 on 6 matching bases. Between the trimmed V and J ends, which lost 3 bases and 6 bases, there was a span of 9 bases. Looked up from germline, CDR1 is MNHEY and CDR2 is SMNVEV (reference sequence). There are 13 residues in the CDR3. CDR3 residues: CASSFGRGQPQHF. The DNA of the CDR3 is TGTGCCAGCAGTTTTGGCAGGGGTCAGCCCCAGCATTTT.

The chain recombines TRBV9 with TRBJ2-3; the D gene is possibly TRBD1 (5 bases). Germline-derived CDR1 and CDR2 are SGDLS and YYNGEE. V gave up 2 bases and J gave up 2 bases, with 9 bases separating them. This CDR3 is 14 amino acids long. The DNA of the CDR3 is TGTGCCAGCAGCGTGAGCAGGGCCACAGATACGCAGTATTTT. Its translation is CASSVSRATDTQYF.

The chain joins TRBV19 to TRBJ1-4, with 7 bases lining up with TRBD1. The trim removed 7 bases at V and 7 bases at J, leaving 15 bases unmatched. The CDR3 loop spans 16 amino acids. Per germline, CDR1 LNHDA and CDR2 SQIVND (reference sequence). CDR3 region: CASKGTEGEEGEKLFF. The CDR3 DNA reads TGTGCCAGTAAAGGGACAGAAGGCGAGGAGGGTGAAAAACTGTTTTTT.

V usage is TRBV19 and J usage is TRBJ2-7; the D is unclear. Trimming took off 4 bases at V and 2 bases at J, with 9 bases between the two ends. The V gene's germline CDR1 is LNHDA and CDR2 SQIVND (reference sequence). CDR3 length: 13 residues. The CDR3 DNA reads as TGTGCCAGTAGTACCCGATTAGCCTACGAGCAGTACTTC. Translated: CASSTRLAYEQYF. The full variable domain, rest sourced from reference TRBV19 and TRBJ2-7, is DGGITQSPKYLFRKEGQNVTLSCEQNLNHDAMYWYRQDPGQGLRLIYYSQIVNDFQKGDIAEGYSVSREKKESFPLTVTSAQKNPTAFYLCASSTRLAYEQYFGPGTRLTVT.

DNA for the CDR3: TGTGCCAGTGCAAGACAGGCTTGGTCCTACAATGAGCAGTTCTTC. Protein sequence: CASARQAWSYNEQFF. This sequence joins TRBV19 and TRBJ2-1; possible D gene TRBD1, 6 bases. V gave up 8 bases and J gave up 1 base, with 15 bases separating them. Germline lookup yields CDR1 LNHDA and CDR2 SQIVND (reference sequence). The CDR3 length is 15 residues.

CDR3 sequence reads: CASSFRTSGGYEQYF. The CDR3 DNA reads as TGTGCCAGCAGCTTCCGGACTAGCGGGGGCTACGAGCAGTACTTC. The gene calls are TRBV7-2 and TRBJ2-7, with 13 bases matching TRBD2. Germline CDR1 SGHTA, CDR2 FQGNSA. V dropped 3 bases and J dropped 3; count of bases not matched to a gene: 2. This CDR3 is built from 15 residues.